Following are 5 T cell receptor beta chains from one sample sequenced in a study of blood T cell repertoires in COVID-19. Only in-frame clones appear in the TCRdb table, and some are missing; sequencing was by immunoSEQ multiplex PCR. The sample records about 53,000 clones, 90% being singletons. Input material: peripheral blood. All receptors derive from a human donor in a cohort sampled during active COVID-19.

J is TRBJ2-3 and V is TRBV19; D is perhaps TRBD1 (5 bases). Trimming removed 10 bases from V and 1 base from J, with 18 bases in between. The CDR3 contains 15 residues. The germline CDR1 and CDR2 sequences are LNHDA and SQIVND (reference sequence). This CDR3 reads CATKGAGMGTDTQYF. CDR3 in DNA: TGTGCCACTAAAGGCGCAGGGATGGGCACAGATACGCAGTATTTT.

The chain joins TRBV3-1 (or the pseudogene TRBV3-2) to TRBJ2-6, with D unclear. The germline V and J ends were trimmed by 0 bases and 10 bases, with 13 bases remaining between them. Germline values: CDR1 LGHDT, CDR2 YNNKEL (reference sequence). There are 15 residues in the CDR3. The CDR3 nucleotides read TGTGCCAGCAGCCAAGAGGTAACTCAGACTAACGTCCTGACTTTC. As protein: CASSQEVTQTNVLTF.

The gene calls are TRBV7-9 and TRBJ2-1; TRBD2 matches 10 bases. The germline V gene has CDR1 SEHNR and CDR2 FQNEAQ (reference sequence). V shed 4 bases, J shed 5 bases, and the junction held 5 bases outside the gene matches. CDR3 length: 15 residues. The CDR3 reads CASSYRTSGHNEQFF. CDR3 in DNA: TGTGCCAGCAGCTACCGGACTAGCGGACACAATGAGCAGTTCTTC.

V and J are TRBV19 and TRBJ1-2; 7 bases agree with TRBD1. The V segment lost 4 bases and the J segment 0 bases; nucleotides outside the gene matches: 14. CDR1 is LNHDA and CDR2 is SQIVND in the germline V gene (reference sequence). The CDR3 totals 18 residues. In DNA form, the CDR3 reads TGTGCCAGTAGTACCCTGGGACAGCCCCTTGGGGCTAACTATGGCTACACCTTC. Encoded protein: CASSTLGQPLGANYGYTF.

This chain uses TRBV6-5 with TRBJ1-1; D is uncertain. V lost 0 bases to trimming and J lost 6 bases, with 11 bases between them. In germline, CDR1 is MNHEY, CDR2 SVGAGI. The CDR3 runs to 14 residues. The CDR3 region is CASSYSYSGPEAFF. The CDR3 DNA follows: TGTGCCAGCAGTTACTCGTACAGCGGACCTGAAGCTTTCTTT.